This T cell receptor beta chain was captured in a study of shared clonotypes between healthy human individuals. Study summary: Serving as donors were a couple of women and three men, whose ages spanned 18 to 49.

The V gene end was trimmed by 5 bases and the J gene end by 2 bases; junction bases not matched to a gene: 1. The CDR3 extends over 13 amino acids. Germline assignment: CDR1 SGDLS and CDR2 YYNGEE. Generated by immunoSEQ multiplex PCR, the TCRdb table keeps only in-frame clones and is missing some. The sample lists 1.6 million or so clones; 98% to 99% were seen once. General observations from the study: Across a few donors, naive CD4 shared 5% to 6%, naive CD8 more than 3%, memory CD4 roughly 2.4%, memory CD8 about 0.38%. Naive subsets usually exceeded memory subsets in estimated richness.

Comment on this clone: Antigen specificity is unknown.

Specimen: naive CD4+ T cells sorted from blood. Subset: CD45RA+ positively selected. The genes are TRBV9 and TRBJ2-1; 7 bases are shared with TRBD2. This clonotype originated in a young man in good health. The CDR3 region is CASSGLAYNEQFF. The CDR3 DNA follows: TGTGCCAGCAGTGGACTAGCCTACAATGAGCAGTTCTTC.